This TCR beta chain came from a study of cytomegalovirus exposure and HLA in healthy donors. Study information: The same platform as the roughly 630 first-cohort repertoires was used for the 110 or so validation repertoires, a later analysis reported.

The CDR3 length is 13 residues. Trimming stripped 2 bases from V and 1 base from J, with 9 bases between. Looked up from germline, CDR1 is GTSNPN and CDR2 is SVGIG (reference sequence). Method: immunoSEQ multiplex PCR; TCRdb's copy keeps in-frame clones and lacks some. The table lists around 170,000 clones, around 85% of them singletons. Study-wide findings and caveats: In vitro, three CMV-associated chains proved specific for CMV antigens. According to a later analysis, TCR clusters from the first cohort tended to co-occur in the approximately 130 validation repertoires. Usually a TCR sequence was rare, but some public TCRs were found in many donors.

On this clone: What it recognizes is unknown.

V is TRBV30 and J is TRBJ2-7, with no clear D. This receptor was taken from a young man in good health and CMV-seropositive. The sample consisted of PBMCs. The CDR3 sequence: CAWSFSYSYEQYF. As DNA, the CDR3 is TGTGCCTGGAGTTTCAGTTATTCCTACGAGCAGTACTTC.